A single sample is the source of the 5 T cell receptor beta chains below, sequenced in a study of cytomegalovirus exposure and HLA in healthy donors. Libraries were prepared by immunoSEQ multiplex PCR; TCRdb keeps only in-frame clonotypes and omits some of them. The table records about 120,000 clones, 70% to 90% of them present only once. Material: PBMCs. These receptors came from a woman between 18 and 29 years old in good health and CMV-seropositive.

This chain uses TRBV9 with TRBJ1-6; D remains unclear. Trimming took off 0 bases at V and 6 bases at J, with 7 bases between the two ends. From germline, CDR1 is SGDLS and CDR2 YYNGEE. The CDR3 is 14 amino acids. Written as DNA, the CDR3 is TGTGCCAGCAGCGTAGACACCCTTAATTCACCCCTCCACTTT. Its translation is CASSVDTLNSPLHF. Full variable domain (outside the CDR3, taken from reference TRBV9 and TRBJ1-6): DSGVTQTPKHLITATGQRVTLRCSPRSGDLSVYWYQQSLDQGLQFLIQYYNGEERAKGNILERFSAQQFPDLHSELNLSSLELGDSALYFCASSVDTLNSPLHFGNGTRLTVT.

CDR3 DNA sequence: TGTGCCAGCAGCTTCCATATCAGGACAGGGGGCAATGAGCAGTTCTTC. It translates to CASSFHIRTGGNEQFF. This chain joins TRBV7-9 and TRBJ2-1; 10 bases map to TRBD1. The CDR3 runs to 16 residues. Germline V CDR1 and CDR2: SEHNR, FQNEAQ (reference sequence). V was clipped by 3 bases and J by 6 bases; unmatched bases: 8.

The chain joins TRBV2 to TRBJ1-1; the D is unclear. The CDR3 totals 14 residues. The V gene lost 6 bases and the J gene lost 0 bases, with 11 bases spanning the gap. The germline V gene has CDR1 SNHLY and CDR2 FYNNEI. In nucleotides, the CDR3 is TGTGCCAGCAGCCGAGGGAACATGAACACTGAAGCTTTCTTT. Protein: CASSRGNMNTEAFF.

This clone was observed once. The chain uses TRBV7-2 and TRBJ2-7, with D maybe TRBD2 (6 bases). This CDR3 has 15 residues. Trimming cost V 5 bases and J 2 bases, with 16 bases left between them. From germline, CDR1 is SGHTA and CDR2 FQGNSA. The CDR3 nucleotides are TGTGCCAGCAGCCCTGACGGCGGGACCACCTACGAGCAGTACTTC. It yields the protein CASSPDGGTTYEQYF.

In its sample, this clone was seen a few times. This rearrangement joins TRBV19 to TRBJ1-3; D remains unclear. The germline V gene encodes CDR1 LNHDA and CDR2 SQIVND (reference sequence). V was cut by 3 bases and J by 2 bases, with 17 bases left in between. The CDR3 covers 17 residues. For the CDR3, the DNA is TGTGCCAGTAGTATTATGGTCCGAGGGAAGGCTGGAAACACCATATATTTT. This encodes CASSIMVRGKAGNTIYF.